This TCR beta chain came from a study of blood T cell repertoires in COVID-19. Study background: Whether acute or convalescent, the COVID-19 samples came from the United States, Italy and Spain. T cells, B-cell-depleted T cells, or PBMCs supplied cDNA or gDNA.

Per the original methods: Amplification with reference gene primers provided the estimates of nucleated cell counts. The method was immunoSEQ multiplex PCR; TCRdb's version includes in-frame clones alone and lacks a portion of them. That table furnishes V, J and clone size, whereas the DNA furnished D and trimming. The sample contains 250,000 or so clones, about four fifths of which appear only once. The sample was peripheral blood. The clonotype was recovered from a man older than 75 with acute or convalescent COVID-19.

The CDR3 DNA reads as TGTGCCAGCAGCTTGCGGACAGGGGAAACGAACACTGAAGCTTTCTTT. It specifies CASSLRTGETNTEAFF. The V gene is TRBV5-5, the J gene TRBJ1-1, with 9 bases matching TRBD1. Trimming took 1 base from V and 1 from J; bases not matched to a gene: 5. Germline V gene data show CDR1 as SGHKS and CDR2 as YYEKEE (reference sequence). CDR3 length: 16 residues. Full variable domain (rest looked up from reference TRBV5-5 and TRBJ1-1): DAGVTQSPTHLIKTRGQQVTLRCSPISGHKSVSWYQQVLGQGPQFIFQYYEKEERGRGNFPDRFSARQFPNYSSELNVNALLLGDSALYLCASSLRTGETNTEAFFGQGTRLTVV.